Listed below are T cell receptor beta chains from one sample, sequenced in a study of OX40 agonist ivuxolimab in advanced cancers. This table comes from immunoSEQ multiplex PCR, and its TCRdb copy is limited to in-frame clones, with some not included. The sample consists of some 80,000 clones, about 91% of them appearing once. The specimen comprised CD4+ or CD8+ T cells sorted from blood, sampled in a trial of the OX40 agonist ivuxolimab. The receptors shown here come from an adult with an advanced solid tumor such as melanoma, head and neck, liver or kidney cancer. Both conserved end residues are part of each CDR3. The D gene is left open where the match is weak. Only part of the rows carry a size: once, few, many, or a class if the clone is expanded.

j_call: TRBJ1-5; v_call: TRBV5-5; d_call: -; clone_size: -; cdr3_aa: CASSLVEGLPQHF; cdr3_nt: TGTGCCAGCAGCTTGGTGGAGGGACTGCCCCAGCATTTT
j_call: TRBJ2-3; v_call: TRBV11-3; d_call: -; clone_size: -; cdr3_aa: CASSLGSSAGTQYF; cdr3_nt: TGTGCCAGCAGCTTAGGGTCATCGGCGGGTACGCAGTATTTT
j_call: TRBJ2-5; v_call: TRBV9; d_call: TRBD1; clone_size: -; cdr3_aa: CASSADRGKETQYF; cdr3_nt: TGTGCCAGCAGCGCGGACAGGGGGAAAGAGACCCAGTACTTC
j_call: TRBJ1-5; v_call: TRBV18; d_call: TRBD1; clone_size: -; cdr3_aa: CASSLDRDQPQHF; cdr3_nt: TGTGCCAGCTCACTGGACAGGGACCAGCCCCAGCATTTT
j_call: TRBJ2-7; v_call: TRBV5-1; d_call: -; clone_size: -; cdr3_aa: CASSLGAREIYEQYF; cdr3_nt: TGCGCCAGCAGCTTGGGGGCCAGGGAGATCTACGAGCAGTACTTC
j_call: TRBJ1-3; v_call: TRBV10-3; d_call: -; clone_size: -; cdr3_aa: CAISGTVSGNTIYF; cdr3_nt: TGTGCCATCAGCGGGACGGTCTCTGGAAACACCATATATTTT
j_call: TRBJ1-4; v_call: TRBV29-1; d_call: -; clone_size: -; cdr3_aa: CSVGRTSEGEKLFF; cdr3_nt: TGCAGCGTGGGCCGGACCTCAGAGGGTGAAAAACTGTTTTTT
j_call: TRBJ1-1; v_call: TRBV7-2; d_call: -; clone_size: -; cdr3_aa: CASSPDTGAEAFF; cdr3_nt: TGTGCCAGCAGCCCAGATACAGGCGCTGAAGCTTTCTTT
j_call: TRBJ1-6; v_call: TRBV11-2; d_call: -; clone_size: -; cdr3_aa: CASSSQNSYNSPLHF; cdr3_nt: TGTGCCAGCAGCTCTCAGAACTCCTATAATTCACCCCTCCACTTT
j_call: TRBJ2-3; v_call: TRBV4-2; d_call: TRBD2; clone_size: -; cdr3_aa: CASRGASGTYTQYF; cdr3_nt: TGTGCCAGCAGGGGGGCTAGCGGGACGTATACGCAGTATTTT
j_call: TRBJ1-2; v_call: TRBV6-1; d_call: -; clone_size: -; cdr3_aa: CATTRNGYTF; cdr3_nt: TGTGCCACCACCCGGAATGGCTACACCTTC
j_call: TRBJ1-5; v_call: TRBV19; d_call: -; clone_size: -; cdr3_aa: CASTTDSGNQPQHF; cdr3_nt: TGTGCCAGTACCACTGACAGCGGGAATCAGCCCCAGCATTTT
j_call: TRBJ1-1; v_call: TRBV19; d_call: -; clone_size: -; cdr3_aa: CASSIKMNTEAFF; cdr3_nt: TGTGCCAGTAGTATTAAGATGAACACTGAAGCTTTCTTT
j_call: TRBJ2-4; v_call: TRBV11-3; d_call: -; clone_size: -; cdr3_aa: CASSLATTGVQYF; cdr3_nt: TGTGCCAGCAGCTTAGCCACCACGGGGGTTCAGTACTTC
j_call: TRBJ2-7; v_call: TRBV13; d_call: TRBD1; clone_size: -; cdr3_aa: CASSATGGAYEQYF; cdr3_nt: TGTGCCAGCAGCGCGACAGGGGGCGCCTACGAGCAGTACTTC
j_call: TRBJ2-7; v_call: TRBV5-1; d_call: -; clone_size: -; cdr3_aa: CASGRDSYYEQYF; cdr3_nt: TGCGCCAGTGGGAGGGACAGCTACTACGAGCAGTACTTC
j_call: TRBJ1-1; v_call: TRBV6-1; d_call: -; clone_size: -; cdr3_aa: CASSGGRMNTEAFF; cdr3_nt: TGTGCCAGCAGTGGGGGCCGCATGAACACTGAAGCTTTCTTT
j_call: TRBJ2-3; v_call: TRBV6-6; d_call: TRBD2; clone_size: once; cdr3_aa: CASSYGLASTDTQYF; cdr3_nt: TGTGCCAGCAGTTACGGACTAGCGTCCACAGATACGCAGTATTTT
j_call: TRBJ2-1; v_call: TRBV11-3; d_call: TRBD1; clone_size: -; cdr3_aa: CASSLDRGSGEQFF; cdr3_nt: TGTGCCAGCAGCTTGGACAGGGGGTCGGGTGAGCAGTTCTTC
j_call: TRBJ2-3; v_call: TRBV30; d_call: -; clone_size: -; cdr3_aa: CAWSVLGHRVSRDTQYF; cdr3_nt: TGTGCCTGGAGTGTACTTGGACACCGGGTTAGTAGGGATACGCAGTATTTT
j_call: TRBJ1-1; v_call: TRBV7-9; d_call: -; clone_size: -; cdr3_aa: CASSLLAVNTEAFF; cdr3_nt: TGTGCCAGCAGCCTCCTTGCTGTGAACACTGAAGCTTTCTTT
j_call: TRBJ2-7; v_call: TRBV28; d_call: -; clone_size: -; cdr3_aa: CASSFPETTGFYEQYF; cdr3_nt: TGTGCCAGCAGTTTCCCCGAAACCACCGGGTTCTACGAGCAGTACTTC
j_call: TRBJ2-7; v_call: TRBV10-3; d_call: TRBD2; clone_size: -; cdr3_aa: CAISEPRGGLGTYEQYF; cdr3_nt: TGTGCCATCAGTGAGCCCCGGGGGGGACTTGGGACCTACGAGCAGTACTTC
j_call: TRBJ2-1; v_call: TRBV7-6; d_call: TRBD2; clone_size: -; cdr3_aa: CASSGRVEQFF; cdr3_nt: TGTGCCAGCAGCGGGAGGGTTGAGCAGTTCTTC
j_call: TRBJ2-2; v_call: TRBV2; d_call: TRBD2; clone_size: -; cdr3_aa: CASSEIYWGLANTGELFF; cdr3_nt: TGTGCCAGCAGTGAAATCTATTGGGGACTAGCGAACACCGGGGAGCTGTTTTTT
j_call: TRBJ2-3; v_call: TRBV29-1; d_call: -; clone_size: -; cdr3_aa: CSVAGGVSNTDTQYF; cdr3_nt: TGCAGCGTCGCCGGGGGCGTATCAAACACAGATACGCAGTATTTT
j_call: TRBJ1-1; v_call: TRBV6-4; d_call: TRBD1; clone_size: -; cdr3_aa: CASRADRGINTEAFF; cdr3_nt: TGTGCCAGCAGGGCGGACAGGGGGATTAACACTGAAGCTTTCTTT
j_call: TRBJ1-3; v_call: TRBV2; d_call: -; clone_size: -; cdr3_aa: CASSASPFFSGNTIYF; cdr3_nt: TGTGCCAGCAGTGCGAGTCCATTCTTCTCTGGAAACACCATATATTTT
j_call: TRBJ1-5; v_call: TRBV5-8; d_call: -; clone_size: few; cdr3_aa: CASSFKGQPQHF; cdr3_nt: TGTGCCAGCAGCTTTAAGGGTCAGCCCCAGCATTTT
j_call: TRBJ1-1; v_call: TRBV5-1; d_call: -; clone_size: once; cdr3_aa: CASSRGPVNTEAFF; cdr3_nt: TGCGCCAGCAGCCGGGGACCCGTGAACACTGAAGCTTTCTTT
j_call: TRBJ1-1; v_call: TRBV14; d_call: -; clone_size: -; cdr3_aa: CASSQPPGRGNTEAFF; cdr3_nt: TGTGCCAGCAGCCAACCCCCGGGCCGCGGGAACACTGAAGCTTTCTTT
j_call: TRBJ1-2; v_call: TRBV6-5; d_call: -; clone_size: -; cdr3_aa: CASSSSGANYGYTF; cdr3_nt: TGTGCCAGCAGTTCGTCGGGGGCAAACTATGGCTACACCTTC
j_call: TRBJ1-1; v_call: TRBV5-4; d_call: -; clone_size: -; cdr3_aa: CASSLGDTEAFF; cdr3_nt: TGTGCCAGCAGCTTGGGGGACACTGAAGCTTTCTTT
j_call: TRBJ2-3; v_call: TRBV28; d_call: -; clone_size: -; cdr3_aa: CASSLRALADTQYF; cdr3_nt: TGTGCCAGCAGTTTACGGGCTCTCGCAGATACGCAGTATTTT
j_call: TRBJ2-7; v_call: TRBV7-2; d_call: TRBD2; clone_size: once; cdr3_aa: CASSSYSLAGGEQYF; cdr3_nt: TGTGCCAGCAGCTCTTACTCCTTAGCGGGAGGCGAGCAGTACTTC
j_call: TRBJ1-2; v_call: TRBV29-1; d_call: -; clone_size: -; cdr3_aa: CSVRDGTLNYGYTF; cdr3_nt: TGCAGCGTGAGGGACGGTACTCTTAACTATGGCTACACCTTC
j_call: TRBJ2-3; v_call: TRBV5-4; d_call: TRBD2; clone_size: -; cdr3_aa: CASRSSGRADTQYF; cdr3_nt: TGTGCCAGCAGGTCTAGCGGGAGGGCAGATACGCAGTATTTT
j_call: TRBJ2-5; v_call: TRBV15; d_call: -; clone_size: -; cdr3_aa: CATSSPDPTQETQYF; cdr3_nt: TGTGCCACCAGCTCTCCTGACCCTACTCAAGAGACCCAGTACTTC
j_call: TRBJ2-5; v_call: TRBV19; d_call: -; clone_size: -; cdr3_aa: CASSLSGAGMYQETQYF; cdr3_nt: TGTGCCAGTTCTCTCTCGGGGGCCGGAATGTACCAAGAGACCCAGTACTTC
j_call: TRBJ1-5; v_call: TRBV10-2; d_call: TRBD1; clone_size: -; cdr3_aa: CASSPGTGNQPQHF; cdr3_nt: TGCGCCAGCAGTCCAGGGACAGGGAATCAGCCCCAGCATTTT
j_call: TRBJ2-7; v_call: TRBV5-4; d_call: -; clone_size: -; cdr3_aa: CASSWGRGKAYEQYF; cdr3_nt: TGTGCCAGCAGCTGGGGAAGGGGGAAGGCCTACGAGCAGTACTTC
j_call: TRBJ2-7; v_call: TRBV5-1; d_call: -; clone_size: -; cdr3_aa: CASSLAGRNYEQYF; cdr3_nt: TGCGCCAGCAGCTTGGCAGGGAGGAACTACGAGCAGTACTTC
j_call: TRBJ1-1; v_call: TRBV27; d_call: -; clone_size: once; cdr3_aa: CASSNRQLTEAFF; cdr3_nt: TGTGCCAGCAGTAACCGACAGCTCACTGAAGCTTTCTTT
j_call: TRBJ2-2; v_call: TRBV11-2; d_call: TRBD2; clone_size: -; cdr3_aa: CASSSSGRTGELFF; cdr3_nt: TGTGCCAGCAGCTCGAGCGGGAGGACCGGGGAGCTGTTTTTT
j_call: TRBJ2-1; v_call: TRBV15; d_call: -; clone_size: -; cdr3_aa: CATSRDDNSPLRRGQFF; cdr3_nt: TGTGCCACCAGCAGAGACGACAACAGCCCTCTCCGGAGGGGGCAGTTCTTC
j_call: TRBJ1-2; v_call: TRBV5-1; d_call: -; clone_size: -; cdr3_aa: CASSLEWQGLYGYTF; cdr3_nt: TGCGCCAGCAGCTTGGAGTGGCAGGGGCTCTATGGCTACACCTTC
j_call: TRBJ2-3; v_call: TRBV2; d_call: -; clone_size: -; cdr3_aa: CASSETLSTDTQYF; cdr3_nt: TGTGCCAGCAGTGAAACACTTAGCACAGATACGCAGTATTTT
j_call: TRBJ2-5; v_call: TRBV9; d_call: TRBD2; clone_size: -; cdr3_aa: CASSVGELTSGGQETQYF; cdr3_nt: TGTGCCAGCAGCGTAGGAGAACTAACTAGCGGGGGACAAGAGACCCAGTACTTC
j_call: TRBJ1-2; v_call: TRBV27; d_call: -; clone_size: -; cdr3_aa: CASSLVRGLNGYTF; cdr3_nt: TGTGCCAGCAGTTTAGTACGGGGCCTTAATGGCTACACCTTC
j_call: TRBJ2-7; v_call: TRBV18; d_call: -; clone_size: -; cdr3_aa: CASSPPGQTYEQYF; cdr3_nt: TGTGCCAGCTCACCCCCGGGACAAACCTACGAGCAGTACTTC